This T cell receptor beta chain is drawn from a study of shared clonotypes between healthy human individuals. Study outcomes and limitations: In general, naive subsets displayed greater estimated richness than memory subsets did.

The table came from immunoSEQ multiplex PCR; TCRdb's copy has only in-frame clones and leaves some out. The sample includes over 1.4 million clones, 95% to 97% of them seen just once. The CDR3 consists of 14 residues. The trim removed 4 bases at V and 8 bases at J, leaving 8 bases unmatched. CDR1 is SGHRS, CDR2 YFSETQ, per germline. About this clone: No antigen is known for it.

Source material: naive CD4+ T cells sorted from blood. Subset given: CD45RA+ positively selected. The chain is built from TRBV5-1 and TRBJ2-1; 8 bases match TRBD2. This sequence was found in a man aged 30 to 39 in good health. The CDR3 bases are TGCGCCAGCAGCGGACTAGCAGAAAGGGATGAGCAGTTCTTC. Translating it yields CASSGLAERDEQFF.